This T cell receptor beta chain is drawn from a study of PD-1 blockade in classical Hodgkin lymphoma. Data came from immunoSEQ multiplex PCR; TCRdb stores just in-frame clones and leaves some out. The table lists 20,000 to 25,000 clones, about three quarters of them singletons. General study points: Newly diagnosed patients were reported to start with lower TCR diversity than healthy donors. Researchers reported that CD4+ TCR diversity, though not CD8+, rose significantly by C4D1. The diversity seen at baseline in complete responders resembled that of newly diagnosed patients.

In every patient, relapse followed autologous stem cell transplantation, while exposure to brentuximab vedotin differed. V gave up 0 bases and J gave up 4 bases, with 10 bases separating them. Germline V CDR1 and CDR2: SGHTA, FQGNSA. The CDR3 runs to 15 residues. This clone showed up just a few times. Its target is unknown. The rearrangement joins TRBV7-2 to TRBJ1-5; unclear D gene. The material sequenced was peripheral blood mononuclear cells (PBMCs), taken at baseline. The clonotype comes from a human donor with classical Hodgkin lymphoma. CDR3 nucleotides: TGTGCCAGCAGCTTAGCTACGGCGGGGAATCAGCCCCAGCATTTT. Its protein product is CASSLATAGNQPQHF.